Listed below are T cell receptor beta chains from one sample, sequenced in a study of OX40 agonist ivuxolimab in advanced cancers. Using immunoSEQ multiplex PCR, the repertoire was profiled, and TCRdb retains in-frame clones only, with some absent. The table includes approximately 46,000 clones, 75% to 80% detected once. Specimen: CD4+ or CD8+ T cells sorted from blood, collected in a trial of the OX40 agonist ivuxolimab. The receptors derive from an adult with an advanced solid tumor such as melanoma, head and neck, liver or kidney cancer. The CDR3 runs from the conserved cysteine through the conserved F or W. D genes are given only for firm matches. Clone sizes are given selectively: once, few, many, or a class where the clone is expanded.

-	-	TRBV2	TRBJ1-1	CASSFQRNTEAFF	TGTGCCAGCAGTTTCCAGAGGAACACTGAAGCTTTCTTT
-	-	TRBV27	TRBJ2-1	CASSLRQGGYNEQFF	TGTGCCAGCAGTTTAAGGCAGGGCGGCTACAATGAGCAGTTCTTC
-	-	TRBV19	TRBJ1-1	CASSRLMNTEAFF	TGTGCCAGTAGTCGCCTAATGAACACTGAAGCTTTCTTT
-	-	TRBV6-1	TRBJ1-4	CASSARSGEKLFF	TGTGCCAGCAGTGCTCGGAGTGGTGAAAAACTGTTTTTT
-	-	TRBV6-5	TRBJ1-5	CASSPQQDSNQPQHF	TGTGCCAGCAGTCCCCAACAGGATAGCAATCAGCCCCAGCATTTT
-	TRBD2	TRBV5-1	TRBJ2-4	CASSPGLAGEGPKNIQYF	TGCGCCAGCAGCCCGGGACTAGCGGGAGAGGGGCCCAAAAACATTCAGTACTTC
-	-	TRBV14	TRBJ1-3	CASSQVGLRSGNTIYF	TGTGCCAGCAGCCAAGTGGGCCTCCGCTCTGGAAACACCATATATTTT
-	TRBD2	TRBV25-1	TRBJ2-1	CASSEYGGSGYNEQFF	TGTGCCAGCAGTGAATACGGCGGGAGTGGGTACAATGAGCAGTTCTTC
-	-	TRBV11-3	TRBJ2-7	CASSPGAGVYEQYF	TGTGCCAGCAGCCCAGGGGCGGGAGTCTACGAGCAGTACTTC
-	TRBD1	TRBV6-5	TRBJ2-7	CASSFAGDRGAYEQYF	TGTGCCAGCAGTTTTGCAGGGGACAGGGGAGCCTACGAGCAGTACTTC
-	TRBD2	TRBV7-9	TRBJ2-3	CASSHRGLATDTQYF	TGTGCCAGCAGCCACCGAGGACTAGCAACAGATACGCAGTATTTT
-	-	TRBV10-1	TRBJ2-7	CASSESTGSSYEQYF	TGCGCCAGCAGTGAGTCGACTGGAAGCTCCTACGAGCAGTACTTC
few	TRBD2	TRBV5-1	TRBJ2-5	CASSLGVAGAETQYF	TGCGCCAGCAGCTTGGGGGTAGCGGGAGCGGAGACCCAGTACTTC
-	-	TRBV30	TRBJ1-1	CAWTGDNTEAFF	TGTGCCTGGACAGGGGACAACACTGAAGCTTTCTTT
-	-	TRBV11-1	TRBJ2-7	CASSHGVTEQYF	TGTGCCAGCAGCCACGGGGTAACCGAGCAGTACTTC
-	TRBD2	TRBV7-2	TRBJ2-7	CASSPGLAGRRYEQYF	TGTGCCAGCAGCCCGGGACTAGCGGGGAGAAGATACGAGCAGTACTTC
-	-	TRBV12-2	TRBJ1-2	CASRLGTRWRVSANYGYTF	TGTGCAAGTCGCTTAGGGACTAGGTGGAGGGTTTCAGCTAACTATGGCTACACCTTC
-	TRBD2	TRBV7-6	TRBJ2-5	CASRQTPGGETQYF	TGTGCCAGCAGACAAACACCCGGGGGGGAGACCCAGTACTTC
-	-	TRBV28	TRBJ1-2	CASSVPHSLGYGYTF	TGTGCCAGCAGTGTGCCGCACAGCCTTGGCTATGGCTACACCTTC
-	TRBD2	TRBV6-1	TRBJ2-5	CASSELLAGGQETQYF	TGTGCCAGCAGTGAATTGCTAGCGGGAGGACAAGAGACCCAGTACTTC
-	TRBD1	TRBV9	TRBJ1-2	CASSVETTGAYGYTF	TGTGCCAGCAGCGTAGAAACCACAGGGGCCTATGGCTACACCTTC
-	-	TRBV4-1	TRBJ2-5	CASSQDRPVRRFETQYF	TGCGCCAGCAGCCAAGATAGGCCAGTCAGGCGATTCGAGACCCAGTACTTC
-	-	TRBV28	TRBJ2-1	CASRRSGAGNEQFF	TGTGCCAGCAGACGGTCAGGGGCGGGCAATGAGCAGTTCTTC
-	TRBD1	TRBV6-5	TRBJ1-3	CASSYSDRGYGNTIYF	TGTGCCAGCAGTTACTCAGACAGGGGATATGGAAACACCATATATTTT
-	-	TRBV9	TRBJ1-5	CASSVDGERQPQHF	TGTGCCAGCAGCGTAGACGGGGAAAGGCAGCCCCAGCATTTT
-	TRBD2	TRBV25-1	TRBJ2-7	CASSDSLAGRYEQYF	TGTGCCAGCAGTGATAGTCTAGCGGGAAGGTACGAGCAGTACTTC
-	-	TRBV19	TRBJ2-1	CASSISGGASSYNEQFF	TGTGCCAGTAGTATTTCTGGCGGGGCAAGCTCCTACAATGAGCAGTTCTTC
-	TRBD1	TRBV28	TRBJ1-4	CATAGQGVATNEKLFF	TGTGCCACCGCGGGACAGGGGGTTGCAACTAATGAAAAACTGTTTTTT
-	-	TRBV5-4	TRBJ1-2	CASSLVEGGYGYTF	TGTGCCAGCAGCTTGGTGGAGGGAGGCTATGGCTACACCTTC
many	-	TRBV5-1	TRBJ2-7	CASSLRGEHYEQYF	TGCGCCAGCAGCTTGAGGGGCGAACACTACGAGCAGTACTTC
-	TRBD1	TRBV18	TRBJ2-2	CASSPTGNPTTGELFF	TGTGCCAGCTCACCGACAGGGAACCCCACCACCGGGGAGCTGTTTTTT
once	TRBD2	TRBV4-3	TRBJ2-7	CASSQGRLAAYEQYF	TGCGCCAGCAGCCAGGGTAGACTAGCGGCCTACGAGCAGTACTTC
few	-	TRBV28	TRBJ2-6	CAASSFWGAGANVLTF	TGTGCCGCCAGCAGTTTCTGGGGCGCGGGGGCCAACGTCCTGACTTTC
-	-	TRBV10-3	TRBJ1-5	CAAQGDNQPQHF	TGTGCCGCACAGGGTGACAATCAGCCCCAGCATTTT
-	-	TRBV6-5	TRBJ1-5	CASTLEGGLNQPQHF	TGTGCCAGCACCCTCGAGGGAGGCCTCAATCAGCCCCAGCATTTT
-	-	TRBV7-6	TRBJ1-1	CASSLARGREAFF	TGTGCCAGCAGCTTAGCTCGGGGCCGTGAAGCTTTCTTT
few	-	TRBV19	TRBJ2-2	CASSIWGRRWTGELFF	TGTGCCAGTAGTATCTGGGGGAGAAGGTGGACCGGGGAGCTGTTTTTT
-	-	TRBV29-1	TRBJ2-1	CSVDPAGRTYNEQFF	TGCAGCGTTGACCCGGCGGGTAGGACCTACAATGAGCAGTTCTTC
-	TRBD1	TRBV10-3	TRBJ1-2	CAITGQGWGSNGYTF	TGTGCCATCACGGGACAGGGATGGGGCTCAAATGGCTACACCTTC
-	-	TRBV28	TRBJ2-1	CASSSTWPRIGEQFF	TGTGCCAGCAGCTCAACATGGCCCCGGATCGGGGAGCAGTTCTTC
many	-	TRBV18	TRBJ2-2	CASSRGVEELFF	TGTGCCAGCTCCCGGGGAGTGGAGGAGCTGTTTTTT
-	-	TRBV7-2	TRBJ2-1	CASSQLSGTLYNEQFF	TGTGCCAGCAGTCAACTGTCAGGGACCCTCTACAATGAGCAGTTCTTC
-	-	TRBV6-6	TRBJ2-7	CASSYSLGQSSYEQYF	TGTGCCAGCAGTTACTCCCTTGGACAGAGCTCCTACGAGCAGTACTTC
-	-	TRBV6-1	TRBJ1-6	CASTQDRAYNSPLHF	TGTGCCAGCACCCAAGACCGGGCCTATAATTCACCCCTCCACTTT
-	TRBD2	TRBV6-4	TRBJ2-1	CASTAGAYNEQFF	TGTGCCAGCACGGCGGGAGCTTACAATGAGCAGTTCTTC
-	TRBD2	TRBV19	TRBJ2-5	CASSSIRASGQETQYF	TGTGCCAGTAGTTCAATTCGGGCTAGCGGTCAAGAGACCCAGTACTTC
-	TRBD1	TRBV10-3	TRBJ2-7	CAISESRRDSSYEQYF	TGTGCCATCAGTGAGTCCCGACGGGACAGCTCCTACGAGCAGTACTTC